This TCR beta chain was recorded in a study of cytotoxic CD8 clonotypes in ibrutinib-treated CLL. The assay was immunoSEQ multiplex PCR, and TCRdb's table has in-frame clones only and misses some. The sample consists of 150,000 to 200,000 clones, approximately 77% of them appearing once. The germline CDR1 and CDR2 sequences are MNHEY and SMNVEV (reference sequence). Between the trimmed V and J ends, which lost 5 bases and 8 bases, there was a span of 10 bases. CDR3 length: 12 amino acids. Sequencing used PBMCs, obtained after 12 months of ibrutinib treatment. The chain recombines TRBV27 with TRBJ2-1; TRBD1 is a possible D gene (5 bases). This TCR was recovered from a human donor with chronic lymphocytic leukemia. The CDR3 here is CASSLQGYEQFF. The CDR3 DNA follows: TGTGCCAGCAGTCTTCAGGGCTATGAGCAGTTCTTC.